The subject of this entry is one T cell receptor beta chain. Its matching antigen is unknown. The data were obtained in a study of PD-1 blockade in classical Hodgkin lymphoma. The study, taken as a whole, reports: Patients who responded completely had about the same baseline diversity as newly diagnosed patients. There was a significant rise in CD4+ TCR diversity by C4D1, with no such rise for CD8+. Individuals initiating nivolumab under 1 year after ASCT were excluded. Repertoire difference causes, possibly disease activity or prior therapy, remain undefined.

Relapses following autologous stem cell transplantation were seen in all patients, with brentuximab vedotin exposure varying. From germline, CDR1 is SGHNT and CDR2 YYREEE (reference sequence). CDR3 length equals 17 residues. Germline trimming cut 0 bases from V and 0 bases from J; bases unmatched to any gene: 8. Libraries were prepared by immunoSEQ multiplex PCR; TCRdb keeps only in-frame clonotypes and omits some of them. The sample holds 13,000 or so clones; 80% to 95% are singletons and the top ten take more than 9%. The chain combines TRBV5-4 with TRBJ2-7, with TRBD1 identical over 8 bases. This sequence originates from a human donor with classical Hodgkin lymphoma. Sequencing was performed on peripheral blood mononuclear cells (PBMCs), taken at baseline. This CDR3 is CASSLVPGGLSSYEQYF. The CDR3, as DNA: TGTGCCAGCAGCTTGGTGCCAGGGGGCCTAAGCTCCTACGAGCAGTACTTC.